Shown below are 14 T cell receptor beta chains from a single sample sequenced in a study of T cells in Graves' hyperthyroidism and ophthalmopathy. TCR beta CDR3 sequences were amplified from RNA transcripts. The HTBI primer set served for first-round RT-PCR of the TCR CDR3. From the multiplex PCR reads, TCRdb called clonotypes with MiXCR, one entry per CDR3 protein. The sample lists 600,000 or so distinct CDR3 sequences; 40% to 55% were seen once. The sample consisted of peripheral blood or thyroid tissue (not recorded which). Every receptor here comes from a woman in her late teens or twenties with Graves' hyperthyroidism.

V is TRBV7-2 and J is TRBJ2-2, with D perhaps given as TRBD1 or TRBD2 (6 bases each). The length of the CDR3 is 16 residues. Germline lookup yields CDR1 SGHTA and CDR2 FQGNSA. Trimming removed 5 bases at V and 4 bases at J, with 17 bases between. CDR3 nucleotide sequence: TGTGCCAGCAGCGCAGAGGGGGGTCAAGGCACCGGGGAGCTGTTTTTT. Its protein is CASSAEGGQGTGELFF. Full variable domain (remainder filled in from reference TRBV7-2 and TRBJ2-2): GAGVSQSPSNKVTEKGKDVELRCDPISGHTALYWYRQSLGQGLEFLIYFQGNSAPDKSGLPSDRFSAERTGGSVSTLTIQRTQQEDSAVYLCASSAEGGQGTGELFFGEGSRLTVL.

DNA for the CDR3: TGTGCCATCAGTGGGGAGACAGGGGGCCTCTACGAGCAGTACTTC. This sequence encodes CAISGETGGLYEQYF. The chain uses TRBV10-3 and TRBJ2-7; the match to TRBD1 covers 10 bases. The CDR3 sequence is 15 residues long. V shed 4 bases and J 3 bases; nucleotides not matched to a gene: 6. Germline V gene sequence: CDR1 ENHRY, CDR2 SYGVKD.

The J gene is TRBJ1-5, the V gene TRBV6-1; 7 bases agree with TRBD1. The J segment lost 10 bases and the V segment lost 4 bases, leaving 7 bases of the junction unmatched. This CDR3 spans 13 amino acids. The germline gives CDR1 MNHNS, CDR2 SASEGT. This chain's CDR3 is CASSARGNSPQHF. CDR3 sequence (DNA): TGTGCCAGCAGTGCCAGGGGGAATTCACCCCAGCATTTT.

This clonotype has a handful of counts. The chain has TRBV9 and TRBJ1-6; the D gene is possibly TRBD1 (5 bases). CDR3 length equals 13 residues. Between the trimmed V and J ends, which lost 6 bases and 2 bases, there was a span of 6 bases. CDR1 is SGDLS, CDR2 YYNGEE, per germline. CDR3 bases: TGTGCCAGCATGACAGCCTATAATTCACCCCTCCACTTT. Its translation: CASMTAYNSPLHF.

The chain employs TRBV7-6 and TRBJ2-7; a possible D gene is TRBD1 (5 bases). The CDR3 runs 14 residues. Germline assignment: CDR1 SGHVS and CDR2 FNYEAQ. Trimming took 7 bases from V and 8 from J, leaving 21 bases between them. The CDR3 sequence: CASTDSQDQPQQYF. DNA for the CDR3: TGTGCCAGCACCGACTCACAGGACCAGCCCCAGCAGTACTTC.

The chain has TRBV19 and TRBJ1-5, with D possibly TRBD1 on 6 matching bases. The ends were cut back, 4 bases at V and 7 bases at J, with 17 bases in the middle. This CDR3 spans 15 amino acids. Germline CDR1 reads LNHDA; CDR2 reads SQIVND (reference sequence). DNA for the CDR3: TGTGCCAGTAGTACCCTGGGGCCAGGGGTCCAGCCCCAGCATTTT. Translating gives CASSTLGPGVQPQHF.

The J gene is TRBJ2-7, the V gene TRBV29-1; 11 nucleotides match TRBD1. Germline V lookup: CDR1 SQVTM, CDR2 ANQGSEA. V shed 0 bases and J 3 bases; nucleotides not matched to a gene: 7. This CDR3 region has 16 residues. The CDR3 reads CSVEEGTGGIGYEQYF. As DNA, the CDR3 is TGCAGCGTTGAAGAAGGGACAGGGGGGATTGGCTACGAGCAGTACTTC.

This clonotype showed up just a few times. V and J are TRBV6-6 and TRBJ1-1; no clear D. Trimming pared 6 bases from V and 4 bases from J, leaving 12 bases between. The CDR3 has 13 residues. Germline CDR1 MNHNY, CDR2 SVGAGI (reference sequence). As DNA, the CDR3 is TGTGCCAGCAGATCCGAGTATTCCACTGAAGCTTTCTTT. Translated, it gives CASRSEYSTEAFF.

The gene calls are TRBV7-3 and TRBJ1-6; D is unresolved. Per the germline V gene, CDR1 is SGHTA and CDR2 is FQGTGA. CDR3 length: 14 residues. Trimming left V 6 bases short and J 10 bases short, with 16 bases between. The CDR3 nucleotides are TGTGCCAGCAGTGTGGGTACTGAGGCATCACCCCTCCACTTT. It codes for CASSVGTEASPLHF.

The chain combines TRBV24-1 with TRBJ2-6, with TRBD1 as a possible D gene (5 bases). The CDR3 totals 16 residues. Trimming cost V 7 bases and J 4 bases, with 16 bases left between them. Germline CDR1 is KGHDR and CDR2 is SFDVKD. DNA of the CDR3: TGTGCCACCAGCGAAAGGGGCCTCACCGGGGCCAACGTCCTGACTTTC. Translated, it gives CATSERGLTGANVLTF.

The rearrangement uses TRBV7-9 and TRBJ1-2; 9 bases fit TRBD1. The CDR3 runs 13 residues. The trim removed 3 bases at V and 12 bases at J, leaving 8 bases unmatched. Germline lookup yields CDR1 SEHNR and CDR2 FQNEAQ (reference sequence). The CDR3 reads CASSFTGQGADTF. The CDR3 nucleotides are TGTGCCAGCAGCTTTACGGGACAGGGTGCGGACACCTTC.

Worth noting for this clonotype: This may stem from a read error, because a much larger clone lies one nucleotide away. This chain links TRBV29-1 with TRBJ2-2, with D uncertain. Germline CDR1 and CDR2: SQVTM and ANQGSEA. The CDR3 contains 14 residues. Trimming removed 4 bases from V and 4 bases from J, with 13 bases in between. The CDR3 DNA follows: TGCAGCGTTGGGCAGGTCGCGAGCACCGGGGAGCTGTTTTTT. Its translation is CSVGQVASTGELFF.

The chain uses TRBV2 and TRBJ1-6, with 10 positions matching TRBD1. The CDR3 totals 14 residues. The germline gives CDR1 SNHLY, CDR2 FYNNEI. J lost 9 bases, V lost 6 bases, and 5 bases had no gene match. DNA for the CDR3: TGTGCCAGCAGACCCGGGACAGGGGCTTCACCCCTCCACTTT. The encoded protein is CASRPGTGASPLHF.

CDR3 nucleotides: TGTGCCAGTGGACCGGGACTAGCGGGAACCCGGGAGCAGTACTTC. This sequence encodes CASGPGLAGTREQYF. The J gene is TRBJ2-7, the V gene TRBV19; TRBD2 matches 13 bases. This CDR3 contains 15 residues. Germline CDR1 LNHDA, CDR2 SQIVND (reference sequence). V lost 8 bases and J lost 7; bases outside the gene matches: 11. Complete variable domain (other parts from reference TRBV19 and TRBJ2-7): DGGITQSPKYLFRKEGQNVTLSCEQNLNHDAMYWYRQDPGQGLRLIYYSQIVNDFQKGDIAEGYSVSREKKESFPLTVTSAQKNPTAFYLCASGPGLAGTREQYFGPGTRLTVT.